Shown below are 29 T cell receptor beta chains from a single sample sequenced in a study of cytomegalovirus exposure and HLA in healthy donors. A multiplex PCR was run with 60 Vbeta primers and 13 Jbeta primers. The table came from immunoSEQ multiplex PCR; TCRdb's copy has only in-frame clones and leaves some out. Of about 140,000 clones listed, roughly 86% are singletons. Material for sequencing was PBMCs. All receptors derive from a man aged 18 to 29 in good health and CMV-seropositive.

CDR3 coding DNA: TGTGCCAGCAGTCCCCGGGACAGCACTGAAGCTTTCTTT. This sequence encodes CASSPRDSTEAFF. The V call is TRBV6-1, the J call TRBJ1-1; 7 nucleotides agree with TRBD1. The CDR3 runs to 13 residues. The V gene's germline CDR1 is MNHNS and CDR2 SASEGT. V lost 5 bases, J lost 4 bases, and 4 bases stayed unmatched.

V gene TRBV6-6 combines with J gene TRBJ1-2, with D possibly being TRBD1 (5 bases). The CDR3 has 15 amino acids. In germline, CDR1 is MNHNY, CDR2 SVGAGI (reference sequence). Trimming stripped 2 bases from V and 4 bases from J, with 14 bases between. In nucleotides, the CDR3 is TGTGCCAGCAGTTACGCGGGGGGGAGGGGCTATGGCTACACCTTC. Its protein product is CASSYAGGRGYGYTF.

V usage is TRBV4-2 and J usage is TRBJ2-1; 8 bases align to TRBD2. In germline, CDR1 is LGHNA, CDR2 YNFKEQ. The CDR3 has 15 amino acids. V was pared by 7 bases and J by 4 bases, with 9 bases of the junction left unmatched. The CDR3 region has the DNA TGTGCCAGCACTCAAGGGCGCGGGGGGTACAATGAGCAGTTCTTC. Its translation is CASTQGRGGYNEQFF.

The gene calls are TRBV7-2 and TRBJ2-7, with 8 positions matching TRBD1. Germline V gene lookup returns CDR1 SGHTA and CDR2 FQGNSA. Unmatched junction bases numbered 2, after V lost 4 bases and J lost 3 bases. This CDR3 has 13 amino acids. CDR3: CASSSDRGYEQYF. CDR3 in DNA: TGTGCCAGCAGCTCAGACAGGGGCTACGAGCAGTACTTC.

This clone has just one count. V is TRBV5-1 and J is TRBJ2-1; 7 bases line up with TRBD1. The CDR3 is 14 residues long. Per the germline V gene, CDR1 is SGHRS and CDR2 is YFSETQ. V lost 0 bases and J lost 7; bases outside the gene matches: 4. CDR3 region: CASSLGQGMNEQFF. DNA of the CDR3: TGCGCCAGCAGCTTGGGACAGGGAATGAATGAGCAGTTCTTC.

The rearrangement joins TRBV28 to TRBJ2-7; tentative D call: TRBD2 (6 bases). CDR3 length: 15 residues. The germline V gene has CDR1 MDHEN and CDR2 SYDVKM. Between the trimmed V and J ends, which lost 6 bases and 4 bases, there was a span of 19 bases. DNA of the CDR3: TGTGCCAGCAGCCAAAACGGGCTAGCGAGATACGAGCAGTACTTC. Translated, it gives CASSQNGLARYEQYF.

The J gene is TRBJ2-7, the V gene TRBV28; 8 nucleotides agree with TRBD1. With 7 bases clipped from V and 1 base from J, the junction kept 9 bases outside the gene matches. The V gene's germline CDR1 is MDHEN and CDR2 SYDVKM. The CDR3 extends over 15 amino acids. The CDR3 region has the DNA TGTGCCAGCACCTCTCAGGGGGCAGGGTCCTACGAGCAGTACTTC. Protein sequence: CASTSQGAGSYEQYF.

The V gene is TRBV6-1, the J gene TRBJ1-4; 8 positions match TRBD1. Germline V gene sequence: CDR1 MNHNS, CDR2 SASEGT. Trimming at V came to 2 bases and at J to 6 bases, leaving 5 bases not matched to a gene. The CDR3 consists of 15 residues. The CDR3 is CASSELTGVDEKLFF. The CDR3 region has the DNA TGTGCCAGCAGTGAATTGACAGGGGTTGATGAAAAACTGTTTTTT.

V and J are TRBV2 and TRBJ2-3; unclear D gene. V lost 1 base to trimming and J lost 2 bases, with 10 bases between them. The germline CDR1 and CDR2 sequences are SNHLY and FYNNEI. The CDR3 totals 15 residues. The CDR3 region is CASSEGSTATDTQYF. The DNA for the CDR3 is TGTGCCAGCAGTGAAGGCTCCACAGCCACAGATACGCAGTATTTT.

CDR3 in amino acids: CASSFTVHRDSFTYEQYF. The CDR3 bases are TGTGCCAGCAGCTTTACCGTGCACCGGGACAGCTTTACCTACGAGCAGTACTTC. This rearrangement joins TRBV7-9 to TRBJ2-7, with 7 bases aligning to TRBD1. This CDR3 comprises 18 residues. The germline V gene has CDR1 SEHNR and CDR2 FQNEAQ (reference sequence). Unmatched junction bases numbered 16, after V lost 3 bases and J lost 2 bases.

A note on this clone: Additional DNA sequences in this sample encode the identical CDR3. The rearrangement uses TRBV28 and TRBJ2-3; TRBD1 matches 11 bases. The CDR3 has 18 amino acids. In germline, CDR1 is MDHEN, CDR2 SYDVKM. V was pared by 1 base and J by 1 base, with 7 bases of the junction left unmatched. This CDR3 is CASSLSWTGGLGTDTQYF. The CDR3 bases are TGTGCCAGCAGTTTATCCTGGACAGGGGGCCTCGGCACAGATACGCAGTATTTT.

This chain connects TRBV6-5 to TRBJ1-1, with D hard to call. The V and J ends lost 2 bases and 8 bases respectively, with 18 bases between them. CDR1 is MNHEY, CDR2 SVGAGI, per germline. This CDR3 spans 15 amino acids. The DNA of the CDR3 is TGTGCCAGCAGTTACCATGAGGGTAGTCGGACCGAAGCTTTCTTT. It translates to CASSYHEGSRTEAFF.

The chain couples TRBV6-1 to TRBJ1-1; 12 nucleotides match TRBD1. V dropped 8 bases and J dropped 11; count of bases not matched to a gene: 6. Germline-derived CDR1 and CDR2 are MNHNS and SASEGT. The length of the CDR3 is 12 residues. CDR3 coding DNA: TGTGCCAGCGGGGACAGGGGGCTTACGGCTTTCTTT. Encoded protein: CASGDRGLTAFF.

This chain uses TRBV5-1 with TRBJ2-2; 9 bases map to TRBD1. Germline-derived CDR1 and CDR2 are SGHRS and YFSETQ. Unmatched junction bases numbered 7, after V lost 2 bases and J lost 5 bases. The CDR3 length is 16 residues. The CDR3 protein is CASSFPGQGLTGELFF. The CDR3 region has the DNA TGCGCCAGCAGCTTCCCGGGACAGGGACTAACCGGGGAGCTGTTTTTT.

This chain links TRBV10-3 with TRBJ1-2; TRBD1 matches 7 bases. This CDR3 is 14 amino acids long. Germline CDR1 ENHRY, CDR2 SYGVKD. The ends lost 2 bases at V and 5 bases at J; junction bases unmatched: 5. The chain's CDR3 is CAISEPRQGYGYTF. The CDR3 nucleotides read TGTGCCATCAGTGAGCCGAGACAGGGATATGGCTACACCTTC.

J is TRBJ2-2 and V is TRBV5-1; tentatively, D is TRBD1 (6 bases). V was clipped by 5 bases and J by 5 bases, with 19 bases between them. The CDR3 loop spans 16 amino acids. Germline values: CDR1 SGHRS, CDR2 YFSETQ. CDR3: CASRPPHVRGTGELFF. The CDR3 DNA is TGCGCCAGCAGACCACCTCACGTAAGGGGGACCGGGGAGCTGTTTTTT.

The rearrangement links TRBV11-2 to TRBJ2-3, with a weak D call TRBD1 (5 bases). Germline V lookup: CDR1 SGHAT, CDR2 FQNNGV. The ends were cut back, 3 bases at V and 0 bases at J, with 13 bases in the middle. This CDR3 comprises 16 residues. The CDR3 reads CASSFQTVVSTDTQYF. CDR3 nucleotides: TGTGCCAGCAGCTTTCAGACAGTAGTAAGCACAGATACGCAGTATTTT.

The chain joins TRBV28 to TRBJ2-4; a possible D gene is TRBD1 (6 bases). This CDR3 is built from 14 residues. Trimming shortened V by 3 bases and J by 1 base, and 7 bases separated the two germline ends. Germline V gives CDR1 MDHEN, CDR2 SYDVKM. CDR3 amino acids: CASSLRGAKNIQYF. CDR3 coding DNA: TGTGCCAGCAGTTTGAGGGGGGCCAAAAACATTCAGTACTTC.

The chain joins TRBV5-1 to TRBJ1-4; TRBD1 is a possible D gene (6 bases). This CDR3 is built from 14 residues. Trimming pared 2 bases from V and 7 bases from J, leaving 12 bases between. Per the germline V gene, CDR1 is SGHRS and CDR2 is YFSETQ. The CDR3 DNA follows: TGCGCCAGCAGCTTACCAGGGACACCTGAAAAACTGTTTTTT. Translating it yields CASSLPGTPEKLFF.

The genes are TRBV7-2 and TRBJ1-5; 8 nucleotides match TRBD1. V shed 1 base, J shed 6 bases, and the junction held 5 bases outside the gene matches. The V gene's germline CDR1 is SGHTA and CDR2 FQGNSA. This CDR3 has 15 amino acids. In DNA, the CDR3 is TGTGCCAGCAGCTTAGGGACAGGGAGTCTTCAGCCCCAGCATTTT. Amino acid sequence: CASSLGTGSLQPQHF.

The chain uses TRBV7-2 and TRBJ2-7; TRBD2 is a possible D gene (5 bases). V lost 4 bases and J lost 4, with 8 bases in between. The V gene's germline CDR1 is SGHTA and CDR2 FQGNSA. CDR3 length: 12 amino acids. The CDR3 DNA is TGTGCCAGCAGCTCGTGGGAGTACGAGCAGTACTTC. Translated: CASSSWEYEQYF.

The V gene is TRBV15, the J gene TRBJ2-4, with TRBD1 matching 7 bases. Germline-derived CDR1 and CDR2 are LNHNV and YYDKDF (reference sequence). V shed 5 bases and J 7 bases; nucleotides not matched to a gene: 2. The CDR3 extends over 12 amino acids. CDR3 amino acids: CATSDRANIQYF. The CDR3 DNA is TGTGCCACCAGCGACAGGGCCAACATTCAGTACTTC.

The CDR3 here is CASSSSGQGPPEAFF. The CDR3 DNA is TGTGCCAGCAGCTCGTCGGGACAGGGGCCTCCTGAAGCTTTCTTT. The genes are TRBV28 and TRBJ1-1, with 10 nucleotides matching TRBD1. This CDR3 contains 15 residues. The V gene's germline CDR1 is MDHEN and CDR2 SYDVKM. The trim removed 6 bases at V and 6 bases at J, leaving 10 bases unmatched.

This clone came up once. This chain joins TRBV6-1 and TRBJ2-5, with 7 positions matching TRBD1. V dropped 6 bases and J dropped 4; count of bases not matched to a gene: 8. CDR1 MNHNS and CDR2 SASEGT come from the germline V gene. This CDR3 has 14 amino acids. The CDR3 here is CASRQGREAETQYF. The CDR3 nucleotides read TGTGCCAGCAGACAGGGGCGAGAGGCAGAGACCCAGTACTTC.

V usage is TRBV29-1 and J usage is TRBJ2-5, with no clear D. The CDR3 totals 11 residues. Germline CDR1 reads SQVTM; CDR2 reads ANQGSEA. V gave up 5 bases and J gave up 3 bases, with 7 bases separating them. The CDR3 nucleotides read TGCAGCGTTTTAAGAGAAGAGACCCAGTACTTC. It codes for CSVLREETQYF.

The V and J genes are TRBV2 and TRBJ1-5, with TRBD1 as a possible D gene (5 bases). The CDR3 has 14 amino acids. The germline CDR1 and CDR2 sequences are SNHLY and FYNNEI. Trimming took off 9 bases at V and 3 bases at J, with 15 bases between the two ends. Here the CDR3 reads CASLDAGYNQPQHF. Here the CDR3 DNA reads TGTGCCAGTCTTGATGCAGGGTACAATCAGCCCCAGCATTTT.

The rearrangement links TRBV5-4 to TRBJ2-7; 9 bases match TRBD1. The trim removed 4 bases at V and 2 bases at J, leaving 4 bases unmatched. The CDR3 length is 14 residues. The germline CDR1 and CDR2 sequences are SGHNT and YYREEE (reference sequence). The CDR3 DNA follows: TGTGCCAGCAGCCTGACAGGGGGGACCTACGAGCAGTACTTC. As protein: CASSLTGGTYEQYF.

CDR3 in amino acids: CAWSVLEPGRSYEQYF. The DNA of the CDR3 is TGTGCCTGGAGTGTACTAGAACCAGGGAGGTCCTACGAGCAGTACTTC. J is TRBJ2-7 and V is TRBV30, with D tentatively TRBD2 (6 bases). From germline, CDR1 is GTSNPN and CDR2 SVGIG (reference sequence). V was shortened by 0 bases and J by 1 base, with 16 bases between the two germline ends. The CDR3 has 16 amino acids.

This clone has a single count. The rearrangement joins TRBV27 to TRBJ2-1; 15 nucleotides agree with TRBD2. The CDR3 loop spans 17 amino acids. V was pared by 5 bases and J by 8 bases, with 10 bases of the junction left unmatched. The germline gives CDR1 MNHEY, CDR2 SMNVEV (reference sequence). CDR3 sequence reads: CASSHPGLAGGGDEQFF. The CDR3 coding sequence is TGTGCCAGCAGTCACCCGGGACTAGCGGGAGGAGGGGATGAGCAGTTCTTC.